The rows below give T cell receptor beta chains drawn from one sample of a study of blood T cell repertoires in COVID-19. Data came from immunoSEQ multiplex PCR; TCRdb stores just in-frame clones and leaves some out. In the table there are 200,000 to 250,000 clones, 85% to 90% of which are singletons. The sample was PBMCs or T cells enriched from blood (not recorded which). These receptors were taken from a woman in her 50s in a cohort exposed to, infected with or recovered from COVID-19 (not recorded which). Both conserved end residues are part of each CDR3. The D gene is left open where the match is weak. Clone size, where shown, is once, few, many, or a class for clones that have expanded.

>.|TRBJ2-7|few|TRBV18
CASSPPSGRGGEQYF
TGTGCCAGCTCACCACCCTCCGGTCGGGGTGGCGAGCAGTACTTC
>TRBD2|TRBJ2-1|once|TRBV30
CAWSEVAGSYNEQFF
TGTGCCTGGAGTGAAGTAGCGGGGTCCTACAATGAGCAGTTCTTC
>TRBD2|TRBJ2-3|.|TRBV4-3
CASSQGGLAGVVDTQYF
TGCGCCAGCAGCCAAGGGGGACTAGCGGGGGTCGTAGATACGCAGTATTTT
>.|TRBJ1-5|.|TRBV2
CASRNRDLWPQHF
TGTGCCAGCAGGAACAGGGACCTTTGGCCCCAGCATTTT
>TRBD1|TRBJ2-2|.|TRBV19
CASSIGRTGFNGELFF
TGTGCCAGTAGTATAGGAAGGACAGGGTTTAACGGGGAGCTGTTTTTT
>TRBD1|TRBJ2-1|.|TRBV5-1
CASSETGFSYNEQFF
TGCGCCAGCAGCGAGACAGGGTTCTCCTACAATGAGCAGTTCTTC
>TRBD1|TRBJ2-3|.|TRBV5-1
CASSLGQGPATDTQYF
TGCGCCAGCAGCTTGGGACAGGGGCCCGCCACAGATACGCAGTATTTT
>.|TRBJ2-1|.|TRBV13
CASSQQGGYNEQFF
TGTGCCAGCAGCCAACAGGGCGGGTACAATGAGCAGTTCTTC
>.|TRBJ2-2|.|TRBV5-1
CASSSNPTLRLGELFF
TGCGCCAGCAGCTCAAACCCGACTTTGCGCCTCGGGGAGCTGTTTTTT
>.|TRBJ1-2|.|TRBV18
CASSPSQQGYGYTF
TGTGCCAGCTCACCATCCCAGCAGGGGTATGGCTACACCTTC
>.|TRBJ2-3|.|TRBV5-1
CASSLVGGRDTQYF
TGCGCCAGCAGCTTGGTTGGGGGCCGAGATACGCAGTATTTT
>TRBD1|TRBJ1-6|once|TRBV30
CAWSPRQGRGFGATNSPLHF
TGTGCCTGGAGTCCGCGACAGGGGAGAGGATTCGGGGCAACTAATTCACCCCTCCACTTT
>.|TRBJ2-5|.|TRBV7-9
CASSSIRLNRETQYF
TGTGCCAGCAGCTCCATTAGACTAAACCGAGAGACCCAGTACTTC
>TRBD1|TRBJ2-7|.|TRBV28
CASSTTGQGAVNEQYF
TGTGCCAGCAGTACAACGGGACAGGGGGCAGTTAACGAGCAGTACTTC
>TRBD2|TRBJ2-7|.|TRBV6-2/TRBV6-3
CASSPGLAVPYEQYF
TGTGCCAGCAGCCCGGGACTAGCGGTGCCCTACGAGCAGTACTTC